Each of the 22 T cell receptor beta chains below was sequenced from the same sample in a study of T cells of healthy individuals (dated by TCRdb to the late 2010s). The library came from 5' RACE. Sequencing was performed on an Illumina MiSeq. The raw public reads went through TCRdb reprocessing: fastp at Q25, MiXCR clone calling, in-frame beta chains kept. Identical CDR3 protein sequences are pooled into one entry, listed with their most common genes and DNA. In all, the sample holds roughly 76,000 distinct CDR3 sequences, and around 5.1% of those were seen once. The top ten hold 7.5% to 9.5% of the sample. The receptors shown here come from a female donor in good health.

This clonotype was counted many times. The chain is built from TRBV6-2 or TRBV6-3 and TRBJ1-1, with D tentatively TRBD1 (6 bases). The CDR3 covers 13 residues. The germline gives CDR1 MNHEY, CDR2 SVGEGT. V was clipped by 7 bases and J by 6 bases, with 15 bases between them. The CDR3 protein is CASTRPRGSEAFF. CDR3 DNA sequence: TGTGCCAGCACCCGACCCAGGGGCTCTGAAGCTTTCTTT.

This clonotype was detected ten times or more. The chain recombines TRBV20-1 with TRBJ1-2; 10 bases are a match to TRBD1. The CDR3 contains 13 residues. V lost 6 bases to trimming and J lost 5 bases; unmatched junction nucleotides: 6. From germline, CDR1 is DFQATT and CDR2 SNEGSKA (reference sequence). Here the CDR3 reads CSATDRGVYGYTF. CDR3 coding DNA: TGCAGTGCAACGGACAGGGGGGTATATGGCTACACCTTC.

J is TRBJ2-3 and V is TRBV6-1; 9 nucleotides agree with TRBD2. The CDR3 is 16 amino acids. Trimming took 10 bases from V and 2 from J; bases not matched to a gene: 13. Germline V lookup: CDR1 MNHNS, CDR2 SASEGT. CDR3 in amino acids: CATSPRTSAYTDTQYF. CDR3 in DNA: TGTGCCACCTCTCCGAGGACTAGCGCGTACACAGATACGCAGTATTTT.

This clonotype has just a few counts. The rearrangement uses TRBV5-1 and TRBJ1-6; D ambiguous. The CDR3 sequence is 15 residues long. Germline-derived CDR1 and CDR2 are SGHRS and YFSETQ. Trimming took off 2 bases at V and 7 bases at J, with 13 bases between the two ends. CDR3 nucleotide sequence: TGCGCCAGCAGCTTAGGCGTAGGGTCGAATTCACCCCTCCACTTT. This sequence encodes CASSLGVGSNSPLHF.

Ten or more counts support this clonotype. CDR3 nucleotide sequence: TGCAGCGTGAACACAGGGGCCGGTATTTCCGGGGAGCTGTTTTTT. The encoded protein is CSVNTGAGISGELFF. The chain links TRBV29-1 to TRBJ2-2; 7 bases are a match to TRBD1. The germline gives CDR1 SQVTM, CDR2 ANQGSEA. V gave up 6 bases and J gave up 6 bases; unmatched junction bases: 13. This CDR3 region has 15 residues.

This clonotype was found many times. The rearrangement links TRBV6-7 to TRBJ2-1, with D perhaps being TRBD1 or TRBD2 (7 bases each). TRBV6-7 counts as an open reading frame of uncertain function. Trimming removed 2 bases at V and 8 bases at J, with 22 bases between. The length of the CDR3 is 17 residues. CDR3 in amino acids: CASSYGTQGRGYDEQFF. In DNA, the CDR3 is TGTGCCAGCAGTTACGGAACACAGGGGAGGGGATATGATGAGCAGTTCTTC.

This clonotype appeared many times. The chain combines TRBV15 with TRBJ1-5; D is ambiguous. Germline CDR1 is LNHNV and CDR2 is YYDKDF (reference sequence). V dropped 8 bases and J dropped 0 bases, with 11 bases sitting between them. The CDR3 spans 14 residues. The CDR3 nucleotides are TGTGCCACCTGGCATAGCTATAGCAATCAGCCCCAGCATTTT. Translated, it gives CATWHSYSNQPQHF.

By sample share, this clonotype is medium-sized. V gene TRBV6-2 or TRBV6-3 combines with J gene TRBJ1-1, with D possibly being TRBD1 (6 bases). V dropped 7 bases and J dropped 4 bases, with 13 bases sitting between them. The CDR3 runs 13 residues. Germline V gene data show CDR1 as MNHEY and CDR2 as SVGEGT. CDR3 bases: TGTGCCAGCAACTTACAGGGATCCACTGAAGCTTTCTTT. Translating it yields CASNLQGSTEAFF.

There are many counts of this clonotype. This chain links TRBV5-1 with TRBJ2-7, with 8 bases that match TRBD1. The CDR3 length is 15 residues. Per the germline V gene, CDR1 is SGHRS and CDR2 is YFSETQ. The J segment lost 3 bases and the V segment lost 4 bases, leaving 9 bases of the junction unmatched. CDR3 nucleotide sequence: TGCGCCAGCAGCCCGTCCGGGACAGGTGACTACGAGCAGTACTTC. Amino acids: CASSPSGTGDYEQYF.

This clonotype was picked up a small number of times. The chain links TRBV19 to TRBJ2-1; the D gene is possibly TRBD2 (6 bases). V lost 4 bases and J 7 bases, leaving 17 bases between the germline ends. CDR1 is LNHDA and CDR2 is SQIVND in the germline V gene (reference sequence). The CDR3 runs 15 residues. The CDR3 spells CASSRGEFGGNEQFF. The DNA of the CDR3 is TGTGCCAGTAGTAGAGGGGAATTCGGGGGTAATGAGCAGTTCTTC.

This clonotype was counted ten times or more. This chain joins TRBV6-5 and TRBJ2-2, with 10 bases identical to TRBD1. Germline V lookup: CDR1 MNHEY, CDR2 SVGAGI. Trimming took 3 bases from V and 7 from J; bases not matched to a gene: 17. The CDR3 is made up of 19 amino acids. CDR3 in DNA: TGTGCCAGCAGTTATACGGCTCTCGGGACAGGGGTTATAAACGGGGAGCTGTTTTTT. It yields the protein CASSYTALGTGVINGELFF.

This chain links TRBV30 with TRBJ2-3, with D unclear. The CDR3 runs to 18 residues. V lost 0 bases, J lost 0 bases, and 19 bases lay in between. From germline, CDR1 is GTSNPN and CDR2 SVGIG (reference sequence). Here the CDR3 DNA reads TGTGCCTGGAGTGTACTGAACGGACCCCTAAGTAGCACAGATACGCAGTATTTT. It encodes CAWSVLNGPLSSTDTQYF.

This clonotype appeared a few times. The chain recombines TRBV29-1 with TRBJ2-1; 9 bases map to TRBD2. The ends lost 7 bases at V and 2 bases at J; junction bases unmatched: 3. The CDR3 loop spans 13 amino acids. The germline CDR1 and CDR2 sequences are SQVTM and ANQGSEA. CDR3 sequence (DNA): TGCAGCGCGACTAGCGGAACCTACAATGAGCAGTTCTTC. This sequence encodes CSATSGTYNEQFF.

This clonotype was counted many times. The chain carries TRBV7-8 and TRBJ2-3; D may be TRBD2 (7 bases). The germline V and J ends were trimmed by 3 bases and 4 bases, with 11 bases remaining between them. The CDR3 consists of 14 residues. From germline, CDR1 is SGHVS and CDR2 FQNEAQ. In DNA form, the CDR3 reads TGTGCCAGCAGCTTCGGGGGGCATGCAGATACGCAGTATTTT. This codes for CASSFGGHADTQYF.

This clonotype was seen many times. The V gene is TRBV7-2, the J gene TRBJ2-1; TRBD2 aligns across 9 bases. Germline values: CDR1 SGHTA, CDR2 FQGNSA. This CDR3 is built from 12 residues. V gave up 3 bases and J gave up 9 bases; unmatched junction bases: 0. CDR3 residues: CASSFSGGEQFF. Here the CDR3 DNA reads TGTGCCAGCAGCTTTAGCGGGGGTGAGCAGTTCTTC. Full variable domain (outside the CDR3, taken from reference TRBV7-2 and TRBJ2-1): GAGVSQSPSNKVTEKGKDVELRCDPISGHTALYWYRQSLGQGLEFLIYFQGNSAPDKSGLPSDRFSAERTGGSVSTLTIQRTQQEDSAVYLCASSFSGGEQFFGPGTRLTVL.

This clonotype came up many times. This chain joins TRBV7-9 and TRBJ2-7; 12 bases fit TRBD2. V lost 6 bases, J lost 7 bases, and 7 bases stayed unmatched. This CDR3 spans 14 amino acids. Per the germline V gene, CDR1 is SEHNR and CDR2 is FQNEAQ (reference sequence). The CDR3 coding sequence is TGTGCCAGCAGTTCTTGGACTAGCGGGACGGAGCAGTACTTC. Its translation is CASSSWTSGTEQYF.

This clonotype occurred many times. The chain couples TRBV28 to TRBJ1-3, with a tentative D call TRBD1 (6 bases). V was clipped by 6 bases and J by 2 bases, with 11 bases between them. Germline V gene lookup returns CDR1 MDHEN and CDR2 SYDVKM. This CDR3 region has 14 residues. CDR3 loop: CASRPGVPGNTIYF. DNA of the CDR3: TGTGCCAGCAGACCAGGGGTCCCTGGAAACACCATATATTTT. Supplemented by reference TRBV28 and TRBJ1-3, the full variable domain reads DVKVTQSSRYLVKRTGEKVFLECVQDMDHENMFWYRQDPGLGLRLIYFSYDVKMKEKGDIPEGYSVSREKKERFSLILESASTNQTSMYLCASRPGVPGNTIYFGEGSWLTVV.

The chain combines TRBV12-3 or TRBV12-4 with TRBJ1-1; D unresolved. V shed 8 bases and J shed 4 bases, with 17 bases lying between them. This CDR3 contains 14 residues. This chain's CDR3 is CASYSLGRGTEAFF. The CDR3 bases are TGTGCCAGCTACTCTCTAGGACGCGGCACTGAAGCTTTCTTT.

This clonotype was counted many times. The gene calls are TRBV7-9 and TRBJ2-1; D not certain. The CDR3 length is 11 residues. Germline V CDR1 and CDR2: SEHNR, FQNEAQ (reference sequence). Between the trimmed V and J ends, which lost 5 bases and 5 bases, there was a span of 4 bases. CDR3 sequence reads: CASSLNNEQFF. CDR3 nucleotide sequence: TGTGCCAGCAGCCTGAACAATGAGCAGTTCTTC.

This chain joins TRBV7-9 and TRBJ1-2, with 9 bases fitting TRBD1. The CDR3 runs to 15 residues. Germline assignment: CDR1 SEHNR and CDR2 FQNEAQ (reference sequence). V dropped 1 base and J dropped 3; count of bases not matched to a gene: 3. In DNA form, the CDR3 reads TGTGCCAGCAGCTTAGGACAGGGGGACCACTATGGCTACACCTTC. Its translation: CASSLGQGDHYGYTF.

This clonotype was seen ten or more times. The chain recombines TRBV29-1 with TRBJ2-3; D is unclear. Trimming removed 3 bases at V and 3 bases at J, with 10 bases between. The CDR3 is 13 residues long. The germline V gene encodes CDR1 SQVTM and CDR2 ANQGSEA. The DNA of the CDR3 is TGCAGCGTTGAGAAGGGTGCGACAGATACGCAGTATTTT. Its translation: CSVEKGATDTQYF.

This clonotype has just a few counts. The chain combines TRBV4-1 with TRBJ1-5; D gene unclear. The CDR3 spans 16 residues. Germline V gene lookup returns CDR1 MGHRA and CDR2 YSYEKL. V was trimmed by 1 base and J by 0 bases, leaving 10 bases between them. For the CDR3, the DNA is TGCGCCAGCAGCCAAGGAACGGCAGATAGCAATCAGCCCCAGCATTTT. Translating gives CASSQGTADSNQPQHF.